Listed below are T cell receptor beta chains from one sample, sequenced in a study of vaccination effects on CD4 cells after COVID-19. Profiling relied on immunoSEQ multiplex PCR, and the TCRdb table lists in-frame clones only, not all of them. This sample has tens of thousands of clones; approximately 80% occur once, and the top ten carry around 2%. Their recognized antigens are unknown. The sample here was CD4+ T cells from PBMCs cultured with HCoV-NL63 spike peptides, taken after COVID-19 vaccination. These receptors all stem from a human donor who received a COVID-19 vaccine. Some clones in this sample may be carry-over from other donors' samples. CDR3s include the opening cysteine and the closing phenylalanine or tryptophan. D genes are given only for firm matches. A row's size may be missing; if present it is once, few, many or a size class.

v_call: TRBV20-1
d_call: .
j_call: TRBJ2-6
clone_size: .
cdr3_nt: TGCAGTGCTAGTCTGGGGGCATTCTCTGGGGCCAACGTCCTGACTTTC
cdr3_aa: CSASLGAFSGANVLTF

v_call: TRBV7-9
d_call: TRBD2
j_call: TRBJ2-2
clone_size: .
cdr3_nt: TGTGCCAGCAGCCTCGGGGGGGCGAACACCGGGGAGCTGTTTTTT
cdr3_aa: CASSLGGANTGELFF

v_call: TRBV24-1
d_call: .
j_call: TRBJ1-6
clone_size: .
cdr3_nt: TGTGCCACTTGTTCAGGGTGCCACTCCTATAATTCACCCCTCCACTTT
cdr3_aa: CATCSGCHSYNSPLHF

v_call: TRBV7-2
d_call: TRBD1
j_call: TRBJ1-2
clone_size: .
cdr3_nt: TGTGCCAGCAGCACGGGACAGGGAGATGGCTACACCTTC
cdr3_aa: CASSTGQGDGYTF

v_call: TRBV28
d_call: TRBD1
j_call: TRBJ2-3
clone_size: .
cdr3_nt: TGTGCCAGCGCGACTCGACAGGGGAGCACAGATACGCAGTATTTT
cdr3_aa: CASATRQGSTDTQYF

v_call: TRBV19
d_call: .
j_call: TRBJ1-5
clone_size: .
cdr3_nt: TGTGCCAGTAGGGAGACAGCTAGCAATCAGCCCCAGCATTTT
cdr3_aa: CASRETASNQPQHF

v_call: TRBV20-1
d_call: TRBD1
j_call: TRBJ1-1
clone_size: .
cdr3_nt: TGCAGTGCTAGTATGGGGACAGGGATGTTAGCTTTCTTT
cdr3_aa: CSASMGTGMLAFF

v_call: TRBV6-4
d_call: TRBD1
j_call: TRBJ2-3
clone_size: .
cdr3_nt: TGTGCCAGCAGCTCGACAGGGGGGAGGACAGATACGCAGTATTTT
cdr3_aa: CASSSTGGRTDTQYF

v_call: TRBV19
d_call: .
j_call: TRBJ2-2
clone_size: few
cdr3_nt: TGTGCCAGTAGTATGGTACTAGAAACCGGGGAGCTGTTTTTT
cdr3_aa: CASSMVLETGELFF

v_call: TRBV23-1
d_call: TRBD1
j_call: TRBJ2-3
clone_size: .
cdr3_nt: TGCGCCAGCAGCAAGACAGGGAGTAGCACAGATACGCAGTATTTT
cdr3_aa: CASSKTGSSTDTQYF

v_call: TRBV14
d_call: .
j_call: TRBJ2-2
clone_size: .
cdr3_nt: TGTGCCAGCAGCCGAAACACAGGGCTGAACACCGGGGAGCTGTTTTTT
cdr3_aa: CASSRNTGLNTGELFF

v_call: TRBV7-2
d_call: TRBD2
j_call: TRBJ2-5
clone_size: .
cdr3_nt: TGTGCCAGCAGTTACTCTAGCGGGGGGAGGGAGACCCAGTACTTC
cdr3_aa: CASSYSSGGRETQYF

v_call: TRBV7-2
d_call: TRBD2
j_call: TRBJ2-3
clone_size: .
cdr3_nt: TGTGCCAGCAGCTCCATGGGACTAGCGGGCACAGATACGCAGTATTTT
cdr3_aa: CASSSMGLAGTDTQYF

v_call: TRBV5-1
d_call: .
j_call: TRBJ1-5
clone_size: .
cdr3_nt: TGCGCCAGCAGCTTGACCGTCGGGGCAAATCAGCCCCAGCATTTT
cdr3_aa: CASSLTVGANQPQHF

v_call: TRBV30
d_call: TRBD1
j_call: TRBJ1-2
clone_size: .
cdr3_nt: TGTGCCTGGAGTAGCCAGGGGGTTGGGTATGGCTACACCTTC
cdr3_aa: CAWSSQGVGYGYTF

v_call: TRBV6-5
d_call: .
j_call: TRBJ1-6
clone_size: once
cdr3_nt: TGTGCCAGCAGGTCCCAGGGGATAGCGGATTCACCCCTCCACTTT
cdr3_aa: CASRSQGIADSPLHF

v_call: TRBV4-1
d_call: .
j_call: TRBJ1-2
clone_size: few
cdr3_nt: TGCGCCAGCAGCCAAGAATTGTCTCGGCGGAACTATGGCTACACCTTC
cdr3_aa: CASSQELSRRNYGYTF

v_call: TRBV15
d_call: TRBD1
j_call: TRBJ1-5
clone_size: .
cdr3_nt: TGTGCCACCAGCAGGAGGACAGGGACTCAGCCCCAGCATTTT
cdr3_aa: CATSRRTGTQPQHF

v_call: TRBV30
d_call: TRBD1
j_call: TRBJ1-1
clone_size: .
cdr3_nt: TGTGCCTGGGACAGGGGGAGAGGGTACACTGAAGCTTTCTTT
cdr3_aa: CAWDRGRGYTEAFF

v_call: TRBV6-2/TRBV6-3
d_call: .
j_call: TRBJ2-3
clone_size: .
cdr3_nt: TGTGCCAGCAGTGACGCCACTAATCCGGGAGATACGCAGTATTTT
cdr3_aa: CASSDATNPGDTQYF

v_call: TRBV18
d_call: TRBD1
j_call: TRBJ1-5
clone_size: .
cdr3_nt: TGTGCCAGCTCACTCTGGGGACAGGGTAAACAGCCCCAGCATTTT
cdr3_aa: CASSLWGQGKQPQHF

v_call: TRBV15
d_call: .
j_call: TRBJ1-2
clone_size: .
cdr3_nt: TGTGCCACCAGCAGCAGGGTGGAGGGCTACACCTTC
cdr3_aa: CATSSRVEGYTF

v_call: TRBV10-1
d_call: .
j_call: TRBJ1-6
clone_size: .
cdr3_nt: TGCGCCAGCCAACTATCAACAGTCGCTAATTCACCCCTCCACTTT
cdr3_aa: CASQLSTVANSPLHF

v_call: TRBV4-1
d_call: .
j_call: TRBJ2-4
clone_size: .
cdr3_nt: TGCGCCAGCAGCCAAGGAATACAGGCCGGCAGGGAAAACATTCAGTACTTC
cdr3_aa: CASSQGIQAGRENIQYF

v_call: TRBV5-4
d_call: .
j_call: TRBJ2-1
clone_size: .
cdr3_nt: TGTGCCAGCAGCTTAGCCGGGGACTCCTACAATGAGCAGTTCTTC
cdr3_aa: CASSLAGDSYNEQFF

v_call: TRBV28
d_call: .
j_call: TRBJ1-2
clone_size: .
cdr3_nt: TGTGCCAGCAGTTTAGGGCAGGGGAACTATGGCTACACCTTC
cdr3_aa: CASSLGQGNYGYTF

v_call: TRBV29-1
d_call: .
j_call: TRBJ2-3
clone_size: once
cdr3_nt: TGCAGCGTTGCGAGGGGTGGGGATACGCAGTATTTT
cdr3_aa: CSVARGGDTQYF

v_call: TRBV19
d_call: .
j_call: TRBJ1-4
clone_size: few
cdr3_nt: TGTGCCAGTAGTCCTCATGGGGAAAAACTGTTTTTT
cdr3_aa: CASSPHGEKLFF

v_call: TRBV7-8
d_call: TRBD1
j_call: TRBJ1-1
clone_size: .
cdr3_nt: TGTGCCAGCAGCTTACGCCTTTGGGACAGGTGGAACACTGAAGCTTTCTTT
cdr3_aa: CASSLRLWDRWNTEAFF

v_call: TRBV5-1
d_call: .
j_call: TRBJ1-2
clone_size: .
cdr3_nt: TGCGCCAGCAGCCCCCAGGTGGGGGTCTATGGCTACACCTTC
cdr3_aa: CASSPQVGVYGYTF

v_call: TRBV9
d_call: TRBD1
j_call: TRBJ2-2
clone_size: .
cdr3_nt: TGTGCCAGCAGCTCCACGGGACAGGGGTTGGAGCTGTTTTTT
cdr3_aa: CASSSTGQGLELFF

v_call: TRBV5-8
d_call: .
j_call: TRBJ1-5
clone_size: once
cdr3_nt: TGTGCCAGCAGCTTGGGGGGGTTCAATCAGCCCCAGCATTTT
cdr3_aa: CASSLGGFNQPQHF

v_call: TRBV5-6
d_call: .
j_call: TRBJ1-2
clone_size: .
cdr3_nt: TGTGCCAGCACCCCGAGGGGGGCCCAACCGAATGGCTACACCTTC
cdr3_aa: CASTPRGAQPNGYTF

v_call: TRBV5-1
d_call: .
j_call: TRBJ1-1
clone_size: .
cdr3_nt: TGCGCCAGCAGCTTGGAAGGGGGGTACACTGAAGCTTTCTTT
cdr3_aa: CASSLEGGYTEAFF

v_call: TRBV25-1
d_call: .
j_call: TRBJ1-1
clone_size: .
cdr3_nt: TGTGCCAGCAGCGACCGTGGTCTGGTCGGATCCACTGAAGCTTTCTTT
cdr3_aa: CASSDRGLVGSTEAFF

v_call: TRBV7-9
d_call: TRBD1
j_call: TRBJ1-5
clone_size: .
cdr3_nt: TGTGCCAGCAGCTTAGCCGGACAGGGCGGAACCCAGCATTTT
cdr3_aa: CASSLAGQGGTQHF

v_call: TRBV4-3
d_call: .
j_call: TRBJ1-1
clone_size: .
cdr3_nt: TGCGCCAGCAGCCAAGAGAGCCTTATAGCGACTGAAGCTTTCTTT
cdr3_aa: CASSQESLIATEAFF

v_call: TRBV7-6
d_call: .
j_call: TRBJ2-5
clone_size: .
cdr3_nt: TGTGCCAGCAGCCCTAATACCTTACCGCAAGAGACCCAGTACTTC
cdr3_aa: CASSPNTLPQETQYF

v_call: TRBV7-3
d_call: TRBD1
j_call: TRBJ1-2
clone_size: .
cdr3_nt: TGTGCCAGCAGCTTAACCTCGGACAGGGGTTATGGCTACACCTTC
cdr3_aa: CASSLTSDRGYGYTF

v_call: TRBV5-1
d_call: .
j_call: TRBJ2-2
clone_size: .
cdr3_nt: TGCGCCAGCAGCTTAGGGACGAACTTAGTCACCGGGGAGCTGTTTTTT
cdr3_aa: CASSLGTNLVTGELFF

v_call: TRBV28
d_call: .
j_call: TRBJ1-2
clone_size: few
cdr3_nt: TGTGCCAGCACAATCGGCCCTACCTATGGCTACACCTTC
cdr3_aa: CASTIGPTYGYTF

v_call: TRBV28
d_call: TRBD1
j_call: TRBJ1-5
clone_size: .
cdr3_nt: TGTGCCAGCAGTCCCCGACAGGGGCGGAGGGGTCAGCCCCAGCATTTT
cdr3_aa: CASSPRQGRRGQPQHF

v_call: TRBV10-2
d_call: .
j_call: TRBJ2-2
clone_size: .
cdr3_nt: TGCGCCAGCATCAGCTACACCGGGGAGCTGTTTTTT
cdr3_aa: CASISYTGELFF

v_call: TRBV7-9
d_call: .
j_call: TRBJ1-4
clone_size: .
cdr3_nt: TGTGCCAGCAGCGTGGGCCTGGCGGACGAAAAACTGTTTTTT
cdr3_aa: CASSVGLADEKLFF

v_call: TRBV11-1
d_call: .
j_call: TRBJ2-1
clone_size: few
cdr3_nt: TGTGCCAGCAGCTTGGCTCCGGGTGAACGTGAGCAGTTCTTC
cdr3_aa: CASSLAPGEREQFF

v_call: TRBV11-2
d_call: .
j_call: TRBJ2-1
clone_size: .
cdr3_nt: TGTGCCAGCAGCTTAGCAGGTGGCAATGAGCAGTTCTTC
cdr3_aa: CASSLAGGNEQFF

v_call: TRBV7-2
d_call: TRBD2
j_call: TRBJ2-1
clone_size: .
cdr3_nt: TGTGCCAGCAGCTTACAACTAGCGGGGGGGCCGGGTGAGCAGTTCTTC
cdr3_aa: CASSLQLAGGPGEQFF

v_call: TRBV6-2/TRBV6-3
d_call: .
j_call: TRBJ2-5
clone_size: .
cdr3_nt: TGTGCCAGCAGTCACCACCGGACAGGCGGGAGACGGGGGGAGACCCAGTACTTC
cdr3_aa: CASSHHRTGGRRGETQYF

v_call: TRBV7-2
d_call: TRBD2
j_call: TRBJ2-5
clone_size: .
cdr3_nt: TGTGCCAGCAGCTCCTGGGGAGCGGGGCGCCAAGAGACCCAGTACTTC
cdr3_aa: CASSSWGAGRQETQYF

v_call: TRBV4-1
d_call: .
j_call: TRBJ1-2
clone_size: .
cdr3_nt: TGCGCCAGCAGCCAGCAGGGTAGCTATGGCTACACCTTC
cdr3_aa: CASSQQGSYGYTF

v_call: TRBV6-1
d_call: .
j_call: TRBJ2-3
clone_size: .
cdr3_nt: TGTGCCAGCAGTGAAGCGCAGGCTCCCCCCGTCCAAGATACGCAGTATTTT
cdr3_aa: CASSEAQAPPVQDTQYF

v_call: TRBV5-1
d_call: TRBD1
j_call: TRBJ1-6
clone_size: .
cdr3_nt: TGCGCCAGCAGCTTGGTTTCCCGGACAGGGATTTCACCCCTCCACTTT
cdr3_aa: CASSLVSRTGISPLHF

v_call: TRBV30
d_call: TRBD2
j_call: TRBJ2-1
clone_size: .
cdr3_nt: TGTGCCTGGAGTGTCCTCTTCGGGACTAGCGGGGAGCAGTTCTTC
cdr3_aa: CAWSVLFGTSGEQFF

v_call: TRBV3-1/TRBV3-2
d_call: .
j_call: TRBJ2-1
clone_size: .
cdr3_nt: TGTGCCAGCAGCCAAGTCGGGGGAAGCTCCTACAATGAGCAGTTCTTC
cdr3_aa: CASSQVGGSSYNEQFF

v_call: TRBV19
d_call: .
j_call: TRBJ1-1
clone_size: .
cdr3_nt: TGTGCCAGTATAAAGGGGCAGGGACGGTCAAAGACTGAAGCTTTCTTT
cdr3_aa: CASIKGQGRSKTEAFF

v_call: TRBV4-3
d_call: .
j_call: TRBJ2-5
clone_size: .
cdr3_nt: TGCGCCAGCAGTAAAAGCGTCGAGAGGCAAGAGACCCAGTACTTC
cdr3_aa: CASSKSVERQETQYF

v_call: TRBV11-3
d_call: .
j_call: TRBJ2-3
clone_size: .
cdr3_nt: TGTGCCAGCAGCTTAGTGGGGGATACGCAGTATTTT
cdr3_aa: CASSLVGDTQYF

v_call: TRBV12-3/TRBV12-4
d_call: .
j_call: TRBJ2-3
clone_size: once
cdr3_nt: TGTGCCAGCAGTTTCGGGGAGTCAGATACGCAGTATTTT
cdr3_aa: CASSFGESDTQYF

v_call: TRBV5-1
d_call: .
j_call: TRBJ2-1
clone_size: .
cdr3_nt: TGCGCCAGCAGCCCTTTCGCGGCAGGGTCCTACAATGAGCAGTTCTTC
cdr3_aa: CASSPFAAGSYNEQFF